A selection of T cell receptor beta chains follows, all from one sample in a study of cytomegalovirus exposure and HLA in healthy donors. Repertoires were generated with immunoSEQ multiplex PCR, while TCRdb's copy carries only in-frame clones and drops some. Among about 120,000 clones, about four fifths were seen once, and the ten largest hold around 8%. Material for sequencing was PBMCs. The receptors were sampled from a female donor in good health and CMV-seropositive. Each CDR3 is given with its conserved first and last residue. Fields, in order: CDR3 protein, CDR3 DNA, V gene, D gene, clone size, J gene. D genes are given only for firm matches. The size entry is marked missing in some rows and otherwise reads once, few, many or a size class.

CASSQYSGANVLTF	TGCGCCAGCAGTCAGTACTCTGGGGCCAACGTCCTGACTTTC	TRBV5-1	NA	few	TRBJ2-6
CAWSGGNSYEQYF	TGTGCCTGGAGTGGAGGCAATTCCTACGAGCAGTACTTC	TRBV30	NA	NA	TRBJ2-7
CASSLRERTNTEAFF	TGTGCCAGCAGCTTAAGGGAGCGCACGAACACTGAAGCTTTCTTT	TRBV11-1	NA	NA	TRBJ1-1
CASRAGQTYTDTQYF	TGTGCCAGCAGGGCCGGACAGACCTACACAGATACGCAGTATTTT	TRBV2	NA	NA	TRBJ2-3
CASKSRVGNTEAFF	TGTGCCAGCAAAAGCAGGGTTGGGAACACTGAAGCTTTCTTT	TRBV6-4	NA	NA	TRBJ1-1
CASSSGQWNYGYTF	TGTGCCAGCAGCTCTGGACAGTGGAACTATGGCTACACCTTC	TRBV5-4	NA	NA	TRBJ1-2
CASSSRTSGGVRGTDTQYF	TGTGCCAGCAGTTCCCGGACTAGCGGGGGGGTACGGGGCACAGATACGCAGTATTTT	TRBV27	TRBD2	NA	TRBJ2-3
CAISRDSYGYTF	TGTGCCATCAGCCGGGACAGTTATGGCTACACCTTC	TRBV10-3	TRBD1	NA	TRBJ1-2
CASSGATGWNEKLFF	TGTGCCAGCTCAGGCGCGACAGGGTGGAATGAAAAACTGTTTTTT	TRBV18	TRBD1	NA	TRBJ1-4
CASHGGQGYTGELFF	TGTGCCAGCCACGGCGGACAGGGATACACCGGGGAGCTGTTTTTT	TRBV25-1	TRBD1	NA	TRBJ2-2
CASLKTDRFQVAFF	TGTGCCAGCTTAAAAACGGACAGGTTTCAAGTAGCTTTCTTT	TRBV13	TRBD1	NA	TRBJ1-1
CASSFDPQGTKNIQYF	TGCGCCAGCAGTTTCGACCCTCAGGGGACCAAAAACATTCAGTACTTC	TRBV5-1	NA	NA	TRBJ2-4
CASSVGQLATNEKLFF	TGTGCCAGCAGCGTAGGACAGCTTGCAACTAATGAAAAACTGTTTTTT	TRBV9	NA	NA	TRBJ1-4
CASSFHTNTEAFF	TGTGCCAGCAGCTTTCACACGAACACTGAAGCTTTCTTT	TRBV7-8	NA	NA	TRBJ1-1
CASSSPGTSGATGELFF	TGTGCCAGCAGCTCGCCCGGGACTAGCGGGGCCACCGGGGAGCTGTTTTTT	TRBV7-9	TRBD2	NA	TRBJ2-2
CASSDAGGTADSPLHF	TGTGCCAGCAGTGACGCAGGGGGAACAGCTGATTCACCCCTCCACTTT	TRBV2	TRBD1	NA	TRBJ1-6
CSVEEARGNQYF	TGCAGCGTTGAAGAGGCCAGGGGAAACCAGTACTTC	TRBV29-1	NA	NA	TRBJ2-7
CAILGQLHEKLFF	TGTGCCATCCTGGGACAGCTGCATGAAAAACTGTTTTTT	TRBV28	TRBD1	once	TRBJ1-4
CASSLGLAGSEQYF	TGCGCCAGCAGCCTCGGACTAGCGGGGTCCGAGCAGTACTTC	TRBV5-1	TRBD2	NA	TRBJ2-7
CASSLGTSGGTDTQYF	TGTGCCAGCAGCTTAGGGACTAGCGGAGGCACAGATACGCAGTATTTT	TRBV7-9	TRBD2	NA	TRBJ2-3
CAWSAGQQYF	TGTGCCTGGAGTGCGGGTCAACAGTACTTC	TRBV30	NA	few	TRBJ2-7
CASSVQVHQPQHF	TGTGCCAGCAGTGTGCAGGTCCATCAGCCCCAGCATTTT	TRBV2	NA	NA	TRBJ1-5
CASSFTGNEQFF	TGTGCCAGCAGTTTCACGGGGAATGAGCAGTTCTTC	TRBV6-6	NA	NA	TRBJ2-1
CASSSGGGNQPQHF	TGTGCCAGCAGCTCGGGGGGCGGCAATCAGCCCCAGCATTTT	TRBV6-1	NA	NA	TRBJ1-5
CAISKWGPGQGDSPLHF	TGTGCCATCAGTAAATGGGGGCCGGGACAGGGTGATTCACCCCTCCACTTT	TRBV10-3	TRBD1	once	TRBJ1-6
CAWRQEKTQYF	TGTGCCTGGAGACAAGAAAAGACCCAGTACTTC	TRBV30	NA	NA	TRBJ2-5
CASMERDRVNQPQHF	TGTGCCAGTATGGAGCGGGACAGGGTAAATCAGCCCCAGCATTTT	TRBV19	TRBD1	NA	TRBJ1-5
CASSLQRGARSGELFF	TGTGCCAGCAGCCTCCAGCGGGGGGCCCGTTCCGGGGAGCTGTTTTTT	TRBV7-3	TRBD2	NA	TRBJ2-2
CSARGGLIDGYTF	TGCAGCGCCCGCGGGGGGCTAATCGATGGCTACACCTTC	TRBV29-1	NA	NA	TRBJ1-2
CASSYSGRSNQPQHF	TGTGCCAGCAGTTACTCAGGGAGAAGCAATCAGCCCCAGCATTTT	TRBV6-5	NA	few	TRBJ1-5
CASRSAGGPYNEQFF	TGTGCCAGCAGGAGCGCGGGGGGGCCCTACAATGAGCAGTTCTTC	TRBV6-1	TRBD2	NA	TRBJ2-1
CAWSRGRYEQYF	TGTGCCTGGAGCAGGGGGCGTTACGAGCAGTACTTC	TRBV30	TRBD1	NA	TRBJ2-7
CSVEGRSYEQYF	TGCAGCGTTGAAGGGAGGTCCTACGAGCAGTACTTC	TRBV29-1	NA	NA	TRBJ2-7
CSASSVYYTF	TGCAGTGCTAGTAGTGTCTACTACACCTTC	TRBV20-1	NA	NA	TRBJ1-2
CAWGGETRPWFF	TGTGCCTGGGGGGGGGAGACACGGCCTTGGTTTTTT	TRBV30	NA	NA	TRBJ1-4
CASSLARSSYNEQFF	TGCGCCAGCAGCTTAGCCCGGAGCTCCTACAATGAGCAGTTCTTC	TRBV5-1	NA	NA	TRBJ2-1
CAIPVCRVETGNTIYF	TGTGCCATCCCTGTGTGCAGGGTAGAAACTGGAAACACCATATATTTT	TRBV10-3	NA	NA	TRBJ1-3
CASSLWGRVGNEKLFF	TGTGCCAGCAGCTTGTGGGGGCGGGTGGGTAATGAAAAACTGTTTTTT	TRBV5-6	NA	few	TRBJ1-4
CASSLWSGITDTQYF	TGCGCCAGCAGCTTGTGGAGCGGGATCACAGATACGCAGTATTTT	TRBV5-1	TRBD2	NA	TRBJ2-3
CSAAADTQYF	TGCAGTGCTGCGGCAGATACGCAGTATTTT	TRBV20-1	NA	NA	TRBJ2-3
CASSFDRANQPQHF	TGTGCCAGCAGCTTTGACAGGGCCAATCAGCCCCAGCATTTT	TRBV7-8	TRBD1	few	TRBJ1-5
CASSLVSTGSQFF	TGTGCCAGCAGCTTAGTAAGTACAGGGAGCCAGTTCTTC	TRBV11-3	NA	NA	TRBJ2-1
CASSPGPGWDTGELFF	TGTGCCAGCAGCCCAGGTCCAGGGTGGGACACCGGGGAGCTGTTTTTT	TRBV7-3	NA	few	TRBJ2-2
CASRGHRNTEAFF	TGTGCCAGCAGAGGACACCGGAACACTGAAGCTTTCTTT	TRBV6-5	NA	NA	TRBJ1-1
CASSYSIGYGYTF	TGTGCCAGCAGTTACTCGATCGGCTATGGCTACACCTTC	TRBV6-5	NA	NA	TRBJ1-2
CASSPQRTGVGEKLFF	TGTGCCAGCTCACCCCAGAGAACAGGGGTGGGTGAAAAACTGTTTTTT	TRBV18	TRBD1	NA	TRBJ1-4